The 4 T cell receptor beta chains listed next were all sequenced from one sample in a study of regulatory T cells in long-lasting Graves disease. Described time point: newly diagnosed GD, antithyroid drugs for less than 3 months. Generation of the TCR library employed RNA extracted from PBMCs. Relying on iRepertoire HTBI primers and Arm-PCR of CDR3 regions, the team built TCR beta libraries. MiXCR, applied by TCRdb to the multiplex PCR reads, yields one record per CDR3 protein. The sample contains hundreds of thousands of distinct CDR3 sequences, approximately 12% of which appear only once. The data also belong to a second study, concerning T cells in Graves' hyperthyroidism and ophthalmopathy.

Sample: peripheral blood mononuclear cells (PBMCs), taken at new diagnosis, from a patient treated with antithyroid drugs. These receptors came from a man in his thirties or forties with Graves disease.

This clonotype has only a few counts. The genes are TRBV27 and TRBJ2-2; 7 positions agree with TRBD2. Germline trimming cut 10 bases from V and 3 bases from J; bases unmatched to any gene: 14. Germline V gene lookup returns CDR1 MNHEY and CDR2 SMNVEV (reference sequence). There are 16 residues in the CDR3. This CDR3 reads CATNIGAGVHTGELFF. The CDR3 DNA reads as TGTGCCACCAACATCGGCGCGGGAGTTCACACCGGGGAGCTGTTTTTT.

In its sample, this clonotype was seen many times. For the CDR3, the DNA is TGCGCCAGTCAGGGACCCTCGCCCTACGAGCAGTACTTC. Its translation: CASQGPSPYEQYF. This rearrangement joins TRBV5-1 to TRBJ2-7; D tentatively fits TRBD1 or TRBD2 (5 bases each). Germline-derived CDR1 and CDR2 are SGHRS and YFSETQ. The CDR3 has 13 amino acids. Between the trimmed V and J ends, which lost 8 bases and 2 bases, there was a span of 14 bases.

In its sample, this clonotype was seen many times. The chain couples TRBV25-1 to TRBJ2-1; D gene ambiguous. Trimming removed 11 bases at V and 1 base at J, with 15 bases between. Germline-derived CDR1 and CDR2 are MGHDK and SYGVNS. This CDR3 comprises 14 residues. Here the CDR3 reads CAGLPEHSYNEQFF. CDR3 bases: TGTGCCGGTCTACCGGAGCATTCCTACAATGAGCAGTTCTTC.

The genes are TRBV6-1 and TRBJ2-1; 7 nucleotides match TRBD2. There are 16 residues in the CDR3. V shed 6 bases, J shed 0 bases, and the junction held 8 bases outside the gene matches. Germline V gene data show CDR1 as MNHNS and CDR2 as SASEGT. DNA for the CDR3: TGTGCCAGCAGATTCCTAGCGGAGGGCTCCTACAATGAGCAGTTCTTC. Translated, it gives CASRFLAEGSYNEQFF.